This TCR beta chain comes out of a study of T cell responses to AZD1222 COVID-19 vaccine. CDR3 length: 15 amino acids. Trimming removed 0 bases at V and 3 bases at J, with 11 bases between. Germline-derived CDR1 and CDR2 are LGHNA and YNFKEQ. Libraries were prepared by immunoSEQ multiplex PCR; TCRdb keeps only in-frame clonotypes and omits some of them. The sample contains 160,000 or so clones, roughly 94% of which appear only once. A remark on this clone: The antigen is unknown.

Study results and caveats: Sampling that yielded the repertoires occurred only after the peak T cell response. Clonal diversity was possibly underestimated, and white British individuals and females predominated among donors.

The receptor comes from an adult who received the AZD1222 COVID-19 vaccine. The gene calls are TRBV4-2 and TRBJ1-2; D perhaps matches TRBD1 (6 bases). Specimen: peripheral blood, collected 28 days after the second AZD1222 dose. CDR3 loop: CASSQDGKGDYGYTF. The CDR3 bases are TGTGCCAGCAGCCAAGACGGCAAGGGGGACTATGGCTACACCTTC.